This TCR beta chain stems from a study of identifying expanded T cells in peripheral blood. CDR3 length equals 14 residues. V was clipped by 1 base and J by 6 bases, with 9 bases between them. Germline V lookup: CDR1 SGHAT, CDR2 FQDESV (reference sequence). Turning to this clone: Its antigen is still unknown.

Study-wide results and limits: Roughly two-week clone count variance significantly increased as total template count grew. Technical replicates showed around 1.2 changed clones; two weeks 15 to 20; four weeks 19.

TCRdb's table, derived via immunoSEQ multiplex PCR, lists solely in-frame clones and lacks some. The top ten clones hold around 4.1% of a sample with around 91,000 clones, around 88% of them seen once. The TCR comes from a person aged 18 to 70 in good health. Sequencing used blood. The chain links TRBV11-1 to TRBJ2-2; no clear D gene. CDR3 sequence reads: CASSLGTVPGELFF. DNA of the CDR3: TGTGCCAGCAGCTTAGGTACGGTTCCCGGGGAGCTGTTTTTT.